This TCR beta chain is drawn from a study of molecular identifiers for immune sequencing clone quantification. CDR1 is MNHEY and CDR2 is SVGAGI in the germline V gene. The CDR3 totals 16 residues. MiXCR, applied by TCRdb to the PCR reads, yields one record per CDR3 protein. The data show hundreds of thousands of distinct CDR3 sequences, roughly a quarter seen once. Concerning this clonotype: A junction boundary mismatches the germline segment, possibly from a read error.

This chain joins TRBV6-5 and TRBJ2-3; TRBD2 matches 10 bases. What was sequenced was naive CD8+ T cells from blood, with Jurkat cell RNA spiked in. Subset here: FACS-sorted CD8+CD4-CCR7+CD45RA+ naive T cells. This clonotype was sampled from a human donor in good health. Some libraries in this study had Jurkat cell RNA spiked in. CDR3 loop: CASSYVLAGSTDTLYF. As DNA, the CDR3 is TGTGCCAGCAGTTATGTACTAGCGGGGAGCACAGATACGCTGTATTTT.